Listed below are T cell receptor beta chains from one sample, sequenced in a study of OX40 agonist ivuxolimab in advanced cancers. Generated by immunoSEQ multiplex PCR, the TCRdb table keeps only in-frame clones and is missing some. This table has tens of thousands of clones, about 92% appearing once. Here the sequenced sample was CD4+ or CD8+ T cells sorted from blood, taken in a trial of the OX40 agonist ivuxolimab. These receptors originate from an adult with an advanced solid tumor such as melanoma, head and neck, liver or kidney cancer. The CDR3 runs from the conserved cysteine through the conserved F or W. A D gene is named only where the DNA matches it firmly. Not every row has a clone size; where given, it reads once, few, many or a size class.

clone size,CDR3 length,D gene,J gene,V gene,CDR3 DNA,CDR3 protein
once,16,.,TRBJ2-7,TRBV21-1,TGTGCCAGCAGCATGGACCCGGGACAGGGGGCCTACGAGCAGTACTTC,CASSMDPGQGAYEQYF
.,14,.,TRBJ2-7,TRBV6-5,TGTGCCAGCAGTTACTCGGGAGGGGGGTACGAGCAGTACTTC,CASSYSGGGYEQYF
few,14,.,TRBJ1-5,TRBV11-2,TGTGCCAGCAGCGCCCGATGGGGCAATCAGCCCCAGCATTTT,CASSARWGNQPQHF
.,14,.,TRBJ2-2,TRBV9,TGTGCCAGCAGCGCCGACGGGAGCACCGGGGAGCTGTTTTTT,CASSADGSTGELFF
once,14,.,TRBJ1-2,TRBV19,TGTGCCACTTCGACGGCCCACATAGGCTATGGCTACACCTTC,CATSTAHIGYGYTF
.,13,.,TRBJ2-1,TRBV4-3,TGCGCCAGCAGCCAAGCTCCCCACAATGAGCAGTTCTTC,CASSQAPHNEQFF
.,18,TRBD1,TRBJ1-5,TRBV6-1,TGTGCCAGCAGTGATATTCCGATGGGGACAGGACTTAATCAGCCCCAGCATTTT,CASSDIPMGTGLNQPQHF
once,15,TRBD1,TRBJ2-7,TRBV28,TGTGCCAGCAGTTTATTACTTAGGACAGGGTACGAGCAGTACTTC,CASSLLLRTGYEQYF
.,14,TRBD1,TRBJ2-7,TRBV5-4,TGTGCCAGCAGCAACAGGGGGCAGTTCTACGAGCAGTACTTC,CASSNRGQFYEQYF
.,15,.,TRBJ1-1,TRBV27,TGTGCCAGCAGTCCCCGTGGATATAGGAACACTGAAGCTTTCTTT,CASSPRGYRNTEAFF
.,17,TRBD2,TRBJ2-5,TRBV11-2,TGTGCCAGCAGCTTAAAGCAGACTAGCGGGGGGGAAGAGACCCAGTACTTC,CASSLKQTSGGEETQYF
.,15,TRBD2,TRBJ2-1,TRBV5-4,TGTGCCAGCACCCCGGTGGCTAGCGGGGTGAATGAGCAGTTCTTC,CASTPVASGVNEQFF
.,19,TRBD1,TRBJ1-5,TRBV10-3,TGTGCCATCAGTGCGGAGCCCGGACAGGGGGCAGAAGGCAATCAGCCCCAGCATTTT,CAISAEPGQGAEGNQPQHF
.,15,.,TRBJ1-1,TRBV10-3,TGTGCCATCAGTGAGTCCGGGTATGGGGACACTGAAGCTTTCTTT,CAISESGYGDTEAFF
once,13,.,TRBJ2-1,TRBV27,TGTGCCAGCAGTTTAACGGGGGCAGGTGAGCAGTTCTTC,CASSLTGAGEQFF
once,14,.,TRBJ2-7,TRBV9,TGTGCCAGCAGCGTTAGTACAGGTTCCTACGAGCAGTACTTC,CASSVSTGSYEQYF
.,14,.,TRBJ1-1,TRBV7-9,TGTGCCAGCAGCTCCCAGGGTCTGAACACTGAAGCTTTCTTT,CASSSQGLNTEAFF
.,14,.,TRBJ1-5,TRBV19,TGTGCCAGTGCTGACAGAATGGGGAATCAGCCCCAGCATTTT,CASADRMGNQPQHF
.,20,.,TRBJ1-1,TRBV12-5,TGTGCTAGTGGTTTCTTCCTCCCCGGGGCAGAGGGAAAGGCGAACACTGAAGCTTTCTTT,CASGFFLPGAEGKANTEAFF
.,13,.,TRBJ2-5,TRBV9,TGTGCCAGCAGCGTAGGGACAAGGGAGACCCAGTACTTC,CASSVGTRETQYF
once,13,.,TRBJ1-1,TRBV7-2,TGTGCCAGCAGCTTATCAGGGGTCACTGAAGCTTTCTTT,CASSLSGVTEAFF
.,16,.,TRBJ2-5,TRBV6-6,TGTGCCAGCAGTTACTTTCAGGGAGGAAGAGAACAGACCCAGTACTTC,CASSYFQGGREQTQYF
.,14,.,TRBJ2-1,TRBV5-8,TGTGCCAGCAGCCAGGGTAGCTCCTACAATGAGCAGTTCTTC,CASSQGSSYNEQFF
.,11,TRBD1,TRBJ2-7,TRBV29-1,TGCAGCGGACAAGACAGGGGAGAGCAGTACTTC,CSGQDRGEQYF
.,14,.,TRBJ2-7,TRBV27,TGTGCCAGCAGTTTACTGGAAAACGCCTACGAGCAGTACTTC,CASSLLENAYEQYF
.,15,TRBD2,TRBJ2-5,TRBV27,TGTGCCAGCAGTTTAGGACTAGCTTCACGGGAGACCCAGTACTTC,CASSLGLASRETQYF
.,12,.,TRBJ2-7,TRBV25-1,TGTGCCAGCGGGTTTCCGCGCGGCGAGCAGTACTTC,CASGFPRGEQYF
.,16,.,TRBJ2-1,TRBV4-3,TGCGCCAGCAGCCAAGATTCGCAGCGGCTCTACAATGAGCAGTTCTTC,CASSQDSQRLYNEQFF
.,14,.,TRBJ1-1,TRBV11-2,TGTGCCAGCAGCTTCAGAGTGGCTGCGGCTGAAGCTTTCTTT,CASSFRVAAAEAFF
.,13,.,TRBJ1-2,TRBV27,TGTGCCAGCAGTTTTGGGGGGGCCCATGGCTACACCTTC,CASSFGGAHGYTF
.,14,.,TRBJ2-1,TRBV5-1,TGCGCCAGCAGCCTCCGGGACCTTCTCGATGAGCAGTTCTTC,CASSLRDLLDEQFF